These 25 T cell receptor beta chains were all obtained from the same sample, sequenced in a study of shared clonotypes between healthy human individuals. Only in-frame clones appear in the TCRdb table, and some are missing; sequencing was by immunoSEQ multiplex PCR. The repertoire has 550,000 to 700,000 clones, 60% to 75% of them found once; the top ten carry more than 1.5%. Material for sequencing was memory CD4+ T cells sorted from blood. The subset here: CD45RA-negative fraction. Receptor source: a woman aged 25 to 39 in good health.

This rearrangement joins TRBV5-1 to TRBJ1-1; 7 nucleotides line up with TRBD1. V lost 3 bases to trimming and J lost 8 bases; unmatched junction nucleotides: 16. CDR3 length: 16 amino acids. CDR1 is SGHRS, CDR2 YFSETQ, per germline. Here the CDR3 DNA reads TGCGCCAGCAGCTCTGGGGTCCGGGGACAGAGGGAAGAAGCTTTCTTT. Protein sequence: CASSSGVRGQREEAFF. The variable domain in full, with the rest retrieved from reference TRBV5-1 and TRBJ1-1, is KAGVTQTPRYLIKTRGQQVTLSCSPISGHRSVSWYQQTPGQGLQFLFEYFSETQRNKGNFPGRFSGRQFSNSRSEMNVSTLELGDSALYLCASSSGVRGQREEAFFGQGTRLTVV.

This clone was counted only a few times. V gene TRBV14 combines with J gene TRBJ1-1, with no clear D. CDR3 length: 16 amino acids. Per the germline V gene, CDR1 is SGHDN and CDR2 is FVKESK. V dropped 0 bases and J dropped 0 bases, with 11 bases sitting between them. The CDR3 sequence: CASSQDLGIMNTEAFF. CDR3 coding DNA: TGTGCCAGCAGCCAAGATCTGGGCATTATGAACACTGAAGCTTTCTTT.

The chain recombines TRBV30 with TRBJ1-2; perhaps TRBD1 as D (5 bases). CDR3 size: 13 residues. Germline CDR1 reads GTSNPN; CDR2 reads SVGIG (reference sequence). Deletions cut 4 bases from V and 7 bases from J, with 16 bases between. The CDR3 sequence is CAWNTDSGGGYTF. DNA of the CDR3: TGTGCCTGGAATACGGATTCTGGGGGTGGCTACACCTTC.

The rearrangement uses TRBV5-4 and TRBJ2-1; tentatively, D is TRBD2 (6 bases). The ends were cut back, 4 bases at V and 6 bases at J, with 11 bases in the middle. Germline assignment: CDR1 SGHNT and CDR2 YYREEE (reference sequence). The CDR3 consists of 13 residues. The CDR3 nucleotides read TGTGCCAGCAGCCCTGGGACTTTCAATGAGCAGTTCTTC. The encoded protein is CASSPGTFNEQFF.

This clone has a handful of counts. The genes are TRBV28 and TRBJ2-5, with D hard to call. Germline V CDR1 and CDR2: MDHEN, SYDVKM. Trimming removed 3 bases from V and 2 bases from J, with 19 bases in between. The CDR3 is made up of 17 amino acids. The CDR3 sequence: CASSLASRAAFQETQYF. The CDR3 DNA sequence: TGTGCCAGCAGTTTGGCTTCACGGGCAGCCTTTCAAGAGACCCAGTACTTC.

J is TRBJ2-5 and V is TRBV28; D unresolved. Germline V gives CDR1 MDHEN, CDR2 SYDVKM. This CDR3 spans 15 amino acids. With 4 bases removed from V and 0 bases from J, the gap between germline ends came to 12 bases. CDR3 in DNA: TGTGCCAGCAGTTGGATGACTGATGACCAAGAGACCCAGTACTTC. Amino acid sequence: CASSWMTDDQETQYF. The full variable domain, with the rest looked up from reference TRBV28 and TRBJ2-5, is DVKVTQSSRYLVKRTGEKVFLECVQDMDHENMFWYRQDPGLGLRLIYFSYDVKMKEKGDIPEGYSVSREKKERFSLILESASTNQTSMYLCASSWMTDDQETQYFGPGTRLLVL.

Many counts were recorded for this clone. The V call is TRBV15, the J call TRBJ1-2, with 9 bases lining up with TRBD1. Trimming cost V 4 bases and J 3 bases; bases outside gene matches: 18. The CDR3 runs to 19 residues. Germline values: CDR1 LNHNV, CDR2 YYDKDF (reference sequence). CDR3 in DNA: TGTGCCACCAGCACTGGACTACCGGGACAGGGAGGGAGGGACTATGGCTACACCTTC. Protein product: CATSTGLPGQGGRDYGYTF.

The chain combines TRBV19 with TRBJ2-1; 14 bases agree with TRBD2. The germline V gene encodes CDR1 LNHDA and CDR2 SQIVND (reference sequence). The length of the CDR3 is 17 residues. After removal of 4 bases from V and 8 bases from J, the junction contained 10 bases not matched to a gene. As DNA, the CDR3 is TGTGCCAGTAGTAGGGGACTAGCGGGGGTTTGGGGCGATGAGCAGTTCTTC. It yields the protein CASSRGLAGVWGDEQFF.

V usage is TRBV5-1 and J usage is TRBJ2-1; 7 nucleotides agree with TRBD1. The V gene end was trimmed by 2 bases and the J gene end by 7 bases; junction bases not matched to a gene: 6. Germline CDR1 reads SGHRS; CDR2 reads YFSETQ. The CDR3 loop spans 14 amino acids. This CDR3 reads CASSFGTEGNEQFF. DNA of the CDR3: TGCGCCAGCAGCTTCGGGACAGAGGGGAATGAGCAGTTCTTC.

The gene calls are TRBV29-1 and TRBJ2-5; possibly TRBD1 or TRBD2 for D (5 bases each). The J call is uncertain, as TRBJ2-7 better fits the DNA end. The CDR3 extends over 13 amino acids. Per germline, CDR1 SQVTM and CDR2 ANQGSEA. DNA for the CDR3: TGCAGCGTTGAAGGAGGGGTCCAAAACGAGCAGTACTTC. Amino acid sequence: CSVEGGVQNEQYF.

The V call is TRBV10-2, the J call TRBJ2-3; 7 nucleotides line up with TRBD2. The junction had 4 bases not matched to a gene; V was cut back by 8 bases and J by 2 bases. Germline V gene sequence: CDR1 WSHSY, CDR2 SAAADI. The CDR3 is made up of 13 amino acids. CDR3 sequence reads: CASGDYYTDTQYF. The CDR3 DNA reads TGCGCCAGCGGGGACTACTACACAGATACGCAGTATTTT.

The chain recombines TRBV2 with TRBJ1-1; D uncertain. The CDR3 is 15 amino acids. Between the trimmed V and J ends, which lost 8 bases and 0 bases, there was a span of 16 bases. From germline, CDR1 is SNHLY and CDR2 FYNNEI. The chain's CDR3 is CASRPEKLVNTEAFF. The DNA for the CDR3 is TGTGCCAGCCGACCGGAGAAACTTGTGAACACTGAAGCTTTCTTT.

As concerns this clone: This sample also contains other DNA sequences that code for the same CDR3. This chain joins TRBV28 and TRBJ1-5; 8 bases are shared with TRBD1. V was pared by 8 bases and J by 7 bases, with 10 bases of the junction left unmatched. The CDR3 consists of 14 residues. CDR1 is MDHEN and CDR2 is SYDVKM in the germline V gene. This CDR3 is CASSKDRVGQPQHF. CDR3 DNA sequence: TGTGCCAGCTCCAAGGACAGGGTGGGACAGCCCCAGCATTTT.

Of note for this clone: The sample carries other DNA sequences with the same CDR3. The V call is TRBV2, the J call TRBJ2-1, with a weak D call TRBD1 (6 bases). CDR1 SNHLY and CDR2 FYNNEI come from the germline V gene. CDR3 length: 15 residues. Deletions cut 2 bases from V and 4 bases from J, with 12 bases between. CDR3 residues: CASSELQGSYNEQFF. The CDR3, as DNA: TGTGCCAGCAGTGAACTACAGGGATCATACAATGAGCAGTTCTTC.

In its sample, this clone was seen a few times. CDR3 bases: TGTGCCAGCAGCTTTACGGGGAATAGTTTTTTGGGGAACACTGAAGCTTTCTTT. Its protein product is CASSFTGNSFLGNTEAFF. This sequence joins TRBV11-2 and TRBJ1-1; D is uncertain. V was trimmed by 3 bases and J by 1 base, leaving 21 bases between them. Looked up from germline, CDR1 is SGHAT and CDR2 is FQNNGV. The CDR3 length is 18 residues. Full variable domain (remainder filled in from reference TRBV11-2 and TRBJ1-1): EAGVAQSPRYKIIEKRQSVAFWCNPISGHATLYWYQQILGQGPKLLIQFQNNGVVDDSQLPKDRFSAERLKGVDSTLKIQPAKLEDSAVYLCASSFTGNSFLGNTEAFFGQGTRLTVV.

The chain has TRBV2 and TRBJ1-5; weak D call: TRBD1 (5 bases). V lost 4 bases to trimming and J lost 0 bases, with 7 bases between them. The CDR3 is 14 amino acids. The germline V gene has CDR1 SNHLY and CDR2 FYNNEI. CDR3 loop: CASSGQISNQPQHF. The CDR3 DNA sequence: TGTGCCAGCAGTGGACAGATTAGCAATCAGCCCCAGCATTTT.

The CDR3 nucleotides are TGTGCCAGCAGTCACCGACAGGGGAGGAATGAGCAGTTCTTC. As protein: CASSHRQGRNEQFF. The chain carries TRBV27 and TRBJ2-1, with 8 bases lining up with TRBD1. Germline CDR1 is MNHEY and CDR2 is SMNVEV (reference sequence). This CDR3 is 14 amino acids long. With 5 bases clipped from V and 7 bases from J, the junction kept 7 bases outside the gene matches.

This rearrangement joins TRBV4-1 to TRBJ2-1; D remains unclear. Germline assignment: CDR1 MGHRA and CDR2 YSYEKL. Trimming removed 5 bases from V and 4 bases from J, with 15 bases in between. This CDR3 has 15 residues. CDR3 DNA: TGCGCCAGCAGCTCCCCTGTAGGGATGTACAATGAGCAGTTCTTC. It encodes CASSSPVGMYNEQFF.

The chain has TRBV19 and TRBJ1-1; D not certain. The CDR3 is 13 amino acids. V was cut by 6 bases and J by 4 bases, with 12 bases left in between. Germline-derived CDR1 and CDR2 are LNHDA and SQIVND (reference sequence). The CDR3 nucleotides are TGTGCCAGTAGCACACGGCTATTCACTGAAGCTTTCTTT. As protein: CASSTRLFTEAFF.

The rearrangement uses TRBV7-9 and TRBJ2-2; tentative D call: TRBD1 (6 bases). This CDR3 has 12 amino acids. Germline loops: CDR1 SEHNR, CDR2 FQNEAQ (reference sequence). Trimming removed 8 bases at V and 7 bases at J, with 11 bases between. This CDR3 reads CASQGSSGELFF. In DNA, the CDR3 is TGTGCCAGCCAGGGGTCAAGCGGGGAGCTGTTTTTT.

The rearrangement uses TRBV10-3 and TRBJ2-3; weak D call: TRBD1 (5 bases). Trimming pared 7 bases from V and 4 bases from J, leaving 12 bases between. The CDR3 runs to 13 residues. CDR1 and CDR2 from the germline V gene are ENHRY and SYGVKD. The CDR3 spells CAITSRVADTQYF. The DNA for the CDR3 is TGTGCCATCACGAGCAGGGTCGCAGATACGCAGTATTTT.

The rearrangement links TRBV13 to TRBJ1-2; 7 bases match TRBD1. The CDR3 contains 16 residues. Germline V gene lookup returns CDR1 PRHDT and CDR2 FYEKMQ (reference sequence). The junction had 15 bases not matched to a gene; V was cut back by 0 bases and J by 11 bases. The CDR3 DNA reads TGTGCCAGCAGCTTAGGCCAATCTCCGACAGGGCCCGTATACACCTTC. It translates to CASSLGQSPTGPVYTF.

This clone appeared a single time. The chain combines TRBV4-2 with TRBJ2-3; 11 bases fit TRBD2. Germline assignment: CDR1 LGHNA and CDR2 YNFKEQ. Trimming took 4 bases from V and 0 from J; bases not matched to a gene: 6. The CDR3 has 17 residues. CDR3 region: CASSLLGLAESTDTQYF. CDR3 nucleotide sequence: TGTGCCAGCAGCCTATTGGGACTAGCGGAAAGCACAGATACGCAGTATTTT.

This chain uses TRBV19 with TRBJ2-5; no clear D gene. The germline V gene encodes CDR1 LNHDA and CDR2 SQIVND (reference sequence). The CDR3 length is 16 residues. V dropped 5 bases and J dropped 2 bases, with 18 bases sitting between them. The CDR3 sequence: CASSFGLLSQQETQYF. The CDR3 DNA follows: TGTGCCAGTAGTTTCGGGCTTCTAAGCCAACAAGAGACCCAGTACTTC.

This clone was seen a single time. The chain uses TRBV4-1 and TRBJ1-4, with D perhaps matching TRBD1 (6 bases). This CDR3 has 16 amino acids. Germline V CDR1 and CDR2: MGHRA, YSYEKL. V shed 8 bases and J shed 8 bases, with 24 bases lying between them. CDR3 sequence: CASSNPTGTQGEKLFF. The CDR3 DNA reads TGCGCCAGCTCCAACCCAACCGGGACCCAGGGGGAAAAACTGTTTTTT.